These T cell receptor beta chains were read from a single sample in a study of cytomegalovirus exposure and HLA in healthy donors. Clones were read by immunoSEQ multiplex PCR, and TCRdb kept only the in-frame ones, dropping some. The sample holds about 50,000 clones, around 80% seen once. The material sequenced was PBMCs. These receptors were collected from a man aged 25-40 years in good health and CMV-seropositive. Each CDR3 is given with its conserved first and last residue. The order of the fields is D gene, clone size, J gene, V gene, CDR3 protein. The D gene is left open where the match is weak. Clone size is shown for a subset of rows, as once, few, many or a class of expanded clone.

- once TRBJ1-2 TRBV6-5 CASRPTSNYGYTF
- few TRBJ1-1 TRBV6-1 CASSHRFGTEAFF
TRBD2 few TRBJ2-3 TRBV28 CASSFLAGTDTQYF
- - TRBJ2-3 TRBV10-3 CAISDVSGRLEDTQYF
TRBD1 - - TRBV11-2 CASSQGVGSRLTGEQYF
- - TRBJ2-1 TRBV27 CASSTWGQGTFF
TRBD1 once TRBJ1-2 TRBV9 CASRGDRIYGYTF
- - TRBJ2-1 TRBV13 CASSLKPLSGSHNEQFF
- - TRBJ1-2 TRBV10-2 CATTQDLGGYGYTF
TRBD2 - TRBJ2-1 TRBV19 CASSLIPGLAGRNEQFF
TRBD1 few TRBJ1-2 TRBV11-2 CASSLGTGGAVSYGYTF
- - TRBJ2-7 TRBV5-1 CASSLEPAYEQYF
TRBD1 - TRBJ1-2 TRBV7-3 CASSPGGTNYGYTF
- - TRBJ1-1 TRBV7-3 CASRQSPSNTEAFF
- - TRBJ2-1 TRBV5-1 CASSLPGSSNEQFF